This TCR beta chain was sequenced in a study of blood T cells in healthy people across ages. CDR1 is SEHNR and CDR2 is FQNEAQ in the germline V gene (reference sequence). The CDR3 extends over 14 amino acids. Deletions cut 1 base from V and 5 bases from J, with 12 bases between. The second PCR ran about 6 to 11 cycles with a sample-barcoded 5' primer and J-beta primers. From the 5' RACE reads, TCRdb called clonotypes with MiXCR, one entry per CDR3 protein. The sample lists approximately 1.5 million distinct CDR3 sequences; 30% to 35% were seen once. Donor samples were obtained from healthy Caucasian individuals from Russia, aged roughly 6 to 90.

The source material was blood. The J gene is TRBJ2-7, the V gene TRBV7-9; a weak D match, TRBD2 (7 bases). This sequence was found in a woman in her twenties or thirties in good health. The CDR3 nucleotides are TGTGCCAGCAGCTTAGAGGGGGGGCCCCACGAGCAGTACTTC. Residues: CASSLEGGPHEQYF. The full variable domain, completed using reference TRBV7-9 and TRBJ2-7, is DTGVSQNPRHKITKRGQNVTFRCDPISEHNRLYWYRQTLGQGPEFLTYFQNEAQLEKSRLLSDRFSAERPKGSFSTLEIQRTEQGDSAMYLCASSLEGGPHEQYFGPGTRLTVT.